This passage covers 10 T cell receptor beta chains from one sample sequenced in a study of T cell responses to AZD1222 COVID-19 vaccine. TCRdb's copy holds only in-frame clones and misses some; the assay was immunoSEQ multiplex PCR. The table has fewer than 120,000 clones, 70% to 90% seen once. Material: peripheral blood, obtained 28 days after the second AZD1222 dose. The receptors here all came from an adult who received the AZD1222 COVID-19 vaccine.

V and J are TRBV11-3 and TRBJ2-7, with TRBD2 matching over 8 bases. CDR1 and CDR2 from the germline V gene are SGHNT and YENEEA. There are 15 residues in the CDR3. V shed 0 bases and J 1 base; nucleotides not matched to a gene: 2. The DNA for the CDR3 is TGTGCCAGCAGCTTAGATCAGCGGGGGTCCTACGAGCAGTACTTC. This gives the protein CASSLDQRGSYEQYF.

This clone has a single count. The CDR3 sequence is CASSSINYGYTF. CDR3 nucleotides: TGTGCCAGCAGTTCAATTAACTATGGCTACACCTTC. The chain employs TRBV6-5 and TRBJ1-2, with no clear D. CDR1 MNHEY and CDR2 SVGAGI come from the germline V gene. V was cut by 4 bases and J by 1 base, with 4 bases left in between. The CDR3 extends over 12 amino acids.

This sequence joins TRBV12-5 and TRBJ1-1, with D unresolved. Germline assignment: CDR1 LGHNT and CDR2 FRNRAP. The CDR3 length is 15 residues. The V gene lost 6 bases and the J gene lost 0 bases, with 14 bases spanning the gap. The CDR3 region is CASGPGNTMNTEAFF. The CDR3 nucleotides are TGTGCTAGTGGCCCGGGGAATACCATGAACACTGAAGCTTTCTTT.

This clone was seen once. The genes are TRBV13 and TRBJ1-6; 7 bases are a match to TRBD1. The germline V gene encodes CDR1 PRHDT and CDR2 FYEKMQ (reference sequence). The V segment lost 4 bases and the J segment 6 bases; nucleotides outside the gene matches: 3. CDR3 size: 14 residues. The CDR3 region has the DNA TGTGCCAGCAGCTGGACAGGCCTTAATTCACCCCTCCACTTT. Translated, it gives CASSWTGLNSPLHF.

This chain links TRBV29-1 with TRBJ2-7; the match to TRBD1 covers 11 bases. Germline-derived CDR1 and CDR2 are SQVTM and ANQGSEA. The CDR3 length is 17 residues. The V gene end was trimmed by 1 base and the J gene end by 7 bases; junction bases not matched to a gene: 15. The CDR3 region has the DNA TGCAGCGTTGAAGTCCGACCCGGGACAGGGGGGCCTGAGGAGCAGTACTTC. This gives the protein CSVEVRPGTGGPEEQYF.

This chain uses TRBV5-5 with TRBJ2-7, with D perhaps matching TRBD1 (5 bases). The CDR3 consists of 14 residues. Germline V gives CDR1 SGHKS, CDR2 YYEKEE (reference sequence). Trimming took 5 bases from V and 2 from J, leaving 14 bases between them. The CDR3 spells CASSFGTGPYEQYF. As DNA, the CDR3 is TGTGCCAGCAGTTTTGGCACAGGCCCCTACGAGCAGTACTTC.

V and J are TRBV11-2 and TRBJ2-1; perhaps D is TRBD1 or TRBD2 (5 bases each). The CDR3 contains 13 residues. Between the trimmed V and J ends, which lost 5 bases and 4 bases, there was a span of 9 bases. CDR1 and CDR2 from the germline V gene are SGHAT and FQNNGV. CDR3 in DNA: TGTGCCAGCAGCCTGGGACGGTACAATGAGCAGTTCTTC. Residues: CASSLGRYNEQFF.

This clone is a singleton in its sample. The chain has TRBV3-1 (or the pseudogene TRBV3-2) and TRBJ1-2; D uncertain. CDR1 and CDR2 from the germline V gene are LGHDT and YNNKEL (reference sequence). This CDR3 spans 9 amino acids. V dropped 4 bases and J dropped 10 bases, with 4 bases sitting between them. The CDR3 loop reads CASSPPYTF. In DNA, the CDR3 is TGTGCCAGCAGCCCCCCCTACACCTTC.

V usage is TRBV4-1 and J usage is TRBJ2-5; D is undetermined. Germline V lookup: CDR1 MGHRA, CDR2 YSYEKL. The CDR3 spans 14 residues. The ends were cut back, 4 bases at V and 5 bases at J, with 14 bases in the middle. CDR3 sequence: CASSPLESQETQYF. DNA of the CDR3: TGCGCCAGCAGCCCCCTGGAAAGCCAGGAGACCCAGTACTTC.

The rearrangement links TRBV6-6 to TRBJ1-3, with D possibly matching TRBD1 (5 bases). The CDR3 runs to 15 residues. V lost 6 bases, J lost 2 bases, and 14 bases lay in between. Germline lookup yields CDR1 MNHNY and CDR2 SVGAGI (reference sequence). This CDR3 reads CASSRGGGPGNTIYF. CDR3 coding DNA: TGTGCCAGCAGCCGGGGGGGTGGGCCTGGAAACACCATATATTTT.